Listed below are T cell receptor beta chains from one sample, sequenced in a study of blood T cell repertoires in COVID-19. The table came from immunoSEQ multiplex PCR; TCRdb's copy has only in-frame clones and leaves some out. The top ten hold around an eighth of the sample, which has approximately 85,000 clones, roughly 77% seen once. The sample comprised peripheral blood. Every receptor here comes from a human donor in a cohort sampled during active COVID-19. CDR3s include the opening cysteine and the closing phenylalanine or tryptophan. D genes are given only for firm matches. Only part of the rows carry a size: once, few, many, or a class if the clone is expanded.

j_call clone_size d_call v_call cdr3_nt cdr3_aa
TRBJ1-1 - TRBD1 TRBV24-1 TGTGCCACCAGTGATTCCCGGACAGGGCGGAACACTGAAGCTTTCTTT CATSDSRTGRNTEAFF
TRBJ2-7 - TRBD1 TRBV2 TGTGCCAGCATGGTTGGGGGACAGGGGGCCTACGAGCAGTACTTC CASMVGGQGAYEQYF
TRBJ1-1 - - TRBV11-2 TGTGCCAGCAGCGTCATGACAGCCATGAACACTGAAGCTTTCTTT CASSVMTAMNTEAFF
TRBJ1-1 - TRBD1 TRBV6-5 TGTGCCAGCAGTAGGACAGGGGAGAGCACTGAAGCTTTCTTT CASSRTGESTEAFF
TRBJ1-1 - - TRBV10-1 TGCGCCAGCAGTCCAGGGAGGAGGACTGAAGCTTTCTTT CASSPGRRTEAFF
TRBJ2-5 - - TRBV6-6 TGTGCCAGCAGTTACTCGAGGGCAGACCAAGAGACCCAGTACTTC CASSYSRADQETQYF
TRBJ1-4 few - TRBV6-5 TGTGCCAGCAGTCGGACAATTATTAATGAAAAACTGTTTTTT CASSRTIINEKLFF
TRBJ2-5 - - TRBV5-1 TGCGCCAGCAGCTTGGCCCGACAGCGAGAGACCCAGTACTTC CASSLARQRETQYF
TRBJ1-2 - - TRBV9 TGTGCCAGCAGCGTAGACGACAGGAGGAACTATGGCTACACCTTC CASSVDDRRNYGYTF
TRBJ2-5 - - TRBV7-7 TGTGCTAGCATTCCACCCAGGGTTCATCATCATGAGACCCAGTACTTC CASIPPRVHHHETQYF
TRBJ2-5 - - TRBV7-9 TGTGCCAGCAGCTTAGTCTCTGCGGGAAAAGAGACCCAGTACTTC CASSLVSAGKETQYF
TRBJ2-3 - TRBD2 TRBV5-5 TGTGCCCGCAGCCGACCGGGGGTAGCGGGGGGAGCAAATACGCAGTATTTT CARSRPGVAGGANTQYF
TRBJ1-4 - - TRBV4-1 TGCGCCAGCAGCCATCCTCAGGGTGACTTTAAGCTTGGTGAAAAACTGTTTTTT CASSHPQGDFKLGEKLFF
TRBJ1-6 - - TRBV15 TGTGCCACCAGCAGAGATCTAGCCAGCGGGGGTTCACCCCTCCACTTT CATSRDLASGGSPLHF
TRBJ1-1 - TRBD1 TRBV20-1 TGCAGTGCTAGTTACACAGGGGGCCGCACTGAAGCTTTCTTT CSASYTGGRTEAFF
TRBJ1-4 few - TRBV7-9 TGTGCCAGCAGCTTAGGGTTCCAGGCAACTAATGAAAAACTGTTTTTT CASSLGFQATNEKLFF
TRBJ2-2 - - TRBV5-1 TGCGCCAGCAGCCTGGGGACACTGAACACCGGGGAGCTGTTTTTT CASSLGTLNTGELFF
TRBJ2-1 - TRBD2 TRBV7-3 TGTGCCAGCAGCTCTCGACTAGCGGGGCTTAATGAGCAGTTCTTC CASSSRLAGLNEQFF
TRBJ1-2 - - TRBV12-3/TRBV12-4 TGTGCCAGCAGTATGGACAGCTATGGCTACACCTTC CASSMDSYGYTF
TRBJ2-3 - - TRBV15 TGTGCCACCAGCAGAGTCCGGGGGGCGCTTAGCACAGATACGCAGTATTTT CATSRVRGALSTDTQYF
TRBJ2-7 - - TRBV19 TGTGCCAGTAGTATAGTTCCCGGGATCCAGAACTACGAGCAGTACTTC CASSIVPGIQNYEQYF
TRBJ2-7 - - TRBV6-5 TGTGCCAGCAGCGGCAGGGGCGAGCAGTACTTC CASSGRGEQYF
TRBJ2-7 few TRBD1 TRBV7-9 TGTGCCAGCAGCTTGGACAGGGGGCCAGGCGAGCAGTACTTC CASSLDRGPGEQYF
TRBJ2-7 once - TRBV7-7 TGTGCTAGCAGCATCCATCCTCGACAGGAGATGGTATACGAGCAGTACTTC CASSIHPRQEMVYEQYF